Listed below are T cell receptor beta chains from one sample, sequenced in a study of a mutant IDH1 vaccine in newly diagnosed glioma. Antigens of these TCRs are unknown. Measured with immunoSEQ multiplex PCR; TCRdb has only the in-frame clones, and not every one. The data hold approximately 66,000 clones, with around 82% observed a single time. The source was PBMCs, collected from a glioma patient whose treatment included an IDH1 peptide vaccine. These receptors originate from a man aged 18 to 35 with glioma. Each CDR3 is given with its conserved first and last residue. Each record gives: D gene, V gene, J gene, CDR3 length, clone size, CDR3 DNA, CDR3 protein. D genes are given only for firm matches. Rows give clone size only sometimes, using once, few, many, or a class for an expanded clone.

NA	TRBV30	TRBJ2-1	15	once	TGTGCCTCGGCTTTCGATAGGAGCTCCTACAATGAGCAGTTCTTC	CASAFDRSSYNEQFF
TRBD2	TRBV7-2	TRBJ2-2	14	NA	TGTGCCAGCAGCTTATCCGGGAGGACCGGGGAGCTGTTTTTT	CASSLSGRTGELFF
NA	TRBV4-3	TRBJ2-7	15	NA	TGCGCCAGCAGCCAAGAGCAGGGACTCTCCTACGAGCAGTACTTC	CASSQEQGLSYEQYF
NA	TRBV2	TRBJ1-1	14	few	TGTGCCAGCAGTGAATCGGGGGCAGGCACTGAAGCTTTCTTT	CASSESGAGTEAFF
NA	TRBV4-2	TRBJ1-1	15	few	TGTGCCAGCAGCCACCACACCTCCCGGAACACTGAAGCTTTCTTT	CASSHHTSRNTEAFF
TRBD1	TRBV11-2	TRBJ2-6	15	once	TGTGCCAGCAGCGCTGCCGGGACAGGGAACGGCGTCCTGACTTTC	CASSAAGTGNGVLTF
TRBD1	TRBV10-3	TRBJ1-5	15	NA	TGTGCCATCAGTGCTGGGACAGGGAGCAATCAGCCCCAGCATTTT	CAISAGTGSNQPQHF
NA	TRBV27	TRBJ2-1	11	NA	TGTGCCAGCAGTTTGCTTGGTGAGCAGTTCTTC	CASSLLGEQFF
NA	TRBV2	TRBJ1-6	13	NA	TGTGCCAGCAGTGAAGGGACTAATTCACCCCTCCACTTT	CASSEGTNSPLHF
TRBD2	TRBV6-5	TRBJ2-2	15	NA	TGTGCCAGCAGATTAGGACTAGCGGCCACCGGGGAGCTGTTTTTT	CASRLGLAATGELFF
NA	TRBV2	TRBJ1-5	13	NA	TGTGCCGCCAGAATTTATGTTGATCAGCCCCAGCATTTT	CAARIYVDQPQHF
NA	TRBV10-3	TRBJ1-4	15	NA	TGTGCCATCAGTGAGCCGGGGGGCACGGATGAAAAACTGTTTTTT	CAISEPGGTDEKLFF
TRBD1	TRBV6-4	TRBJ1-2	16	NA	TGTGCCAGCAGTGAAACCCCCTACAGGGGGCCGCATGGCTACACCTTC	CASSETPYRGPHGYTF
NA	TRBV7-9	TRBJ1-2	15	NA	TGTGCCAGCAGCTTAGCGGGAACCAGGAGCTATGGCTACACCTTC	CASSLAGTRSYGYTF
NA	TRBV7-9	TRBJ1-2	13	NA	TGTGCCAGCAGCTTCCCGACAGAGTATGGCTACACCTTC	CASSFPTEYGYTF